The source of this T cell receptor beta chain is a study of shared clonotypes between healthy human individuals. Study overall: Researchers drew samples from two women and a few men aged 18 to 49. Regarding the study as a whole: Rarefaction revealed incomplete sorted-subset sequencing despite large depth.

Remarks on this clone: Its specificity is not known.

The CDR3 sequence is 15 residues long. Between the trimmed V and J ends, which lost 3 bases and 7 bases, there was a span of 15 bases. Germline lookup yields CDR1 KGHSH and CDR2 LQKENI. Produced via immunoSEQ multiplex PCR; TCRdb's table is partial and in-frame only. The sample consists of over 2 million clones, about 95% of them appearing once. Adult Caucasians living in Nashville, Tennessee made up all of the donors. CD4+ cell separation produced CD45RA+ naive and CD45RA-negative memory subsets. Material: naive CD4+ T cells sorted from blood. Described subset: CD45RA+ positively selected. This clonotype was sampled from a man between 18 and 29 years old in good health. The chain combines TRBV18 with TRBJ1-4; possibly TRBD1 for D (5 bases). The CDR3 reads CASSPGPQSGEKLFF. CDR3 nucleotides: TGTGCCAGCTCACCGGGGCCTCAATCCGGTGAAAAACTGTTTTTT. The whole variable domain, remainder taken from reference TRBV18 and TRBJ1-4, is NAGVMQNPRHLVRRRGQEARLRCSPMKGHSHVYWYRQLPEEGLKFMVYLQKENIIDESGMPKERFSAEFPKEGPSILRIQQVVRGDSAAYFCASSPGPQSGEKLFFGSGTQLSVL.